These 11 T cell receptor beta chains came from one sample sequenced in a study of tumor-infiltrating lymphocytes in primary liver carcinoma. A primer matching the constant region was used to make TCR beta cDNA from approximately 520 ng of total RNA. Amplification in three nested multiplex PCR rounds with slightly modified ARM-PCR gave rise to TCR beta libraries. A C-beta reverse primer and TRBV1-TRBV30 forward primers served in each of the first two PCR rounds, at 10 cycles apiece. TCRdb processed the multiplex PCR reads anew with MiXCR; each CDR3 protein has one entry. The table records fewer than 350,000 distinct CDR3 sequences, less than 75% of them present only once. Unsorted whole blood supplied the RNA, and germline DNA was extracted too. The sequenced sample was peripheral blood. The source of these receptors is a middle-aged man with primary liver carcinoma and hepatitis B virus infection.

The chain couples TRBV4-1 to TRBJ1-3; TRBD1 matches 10 bases. The CDR3 has 17 amino acids. V was pared by 2 bases and J by 4 bases, with 8 bases of the junction left unmatched. The germline V gene encodes CDR1 MGHRA and CDR2 YSYEKL. CDR3 DNA sequence: TGCGCCAGCAGCCAAAGGGACAGGGGATTAGTCGGAAACACCATATATTTT. Protein: CASSQRDRGLVGNTIYF.

The chain carries TRBV5-4 and TRBJ1-1; no definite D call. The CDR3 length is 15 residues. The germline gives CDR1 SGHNT, CDR2 YYREEE (reference sequence). The V end lost 7 bases, the J end lost 1 base, and 17 bases lay between the germline ends. CDR3 sequence reads: CASRPRVSTNTEAFF. DNA for the CDR3: TGTGCCAGCCGCCCCCGGGTCAGTACGAACACTGAAGCTTTCTTT.

The sample holds many counts of this clonotype. This rearrangement joins TRBV5-5 to TRBJ2-3; 10 bases map to TRBD2. CDR1 and CDR2 (germline): SGHKS, YYEKEE (reference sequence). Unmatched junction bases numbered 4, after V lost 0 bases and J lost 6 bases. The CDR3 is 15 amino acids. The CDR3 is CASSLASGSWDTQYF. CDR3 DNA: TGTGCCAGCAGCTTGGCTAGCGGGAGTTGGGATACGCAGTATTTT.

The chain couples TRBV30 to TRBJ2-7; 7 bases are a match to TRBD2. V shed 1 base and J 4 bases; nucleotides not matched to a gene: 4. Germline V gene lookup returns CDR1 GTSNPN and CDR2 SVGIG (reference sequence). The CDR3 is made up of 13 amino acids. CDR3 region: CAWSGDYQYEQYF. As DNA, the CDR3 is TGTGCCTGGAGTGGGGACTACCAGTACGAGCAGTACTTC.

As for this clonotype: A junction boundary mismatches the germline segment, possibly from a read error. The J gene is TRBJ1-3, the V gene TRBV5-4, with TRBD1 as a possible D gene (5 bases). CDR3 size: 15 residues. CDR1 and CDR2 from the germline V gene are SGHNT and YYREEE (reference sequence). The DNA of the CDR3 is TGTGCCAGCCGGGGGTCGGCGAGCTCTGGAAACACCTTATATTTT. This encodes CASRGSASSGNTLYF.

This clonotype was recorded many times. The chain recombines TRBV5-8 with TRBJ2-1, with D perhaps TRBD2 (6 bases). The CDR3 has 14 residues. The germline V gene has CDR1 SGHTS and CDR2 YDEGEE. V was clipped by 0 bases and J by 7 bases, with 11 bases between them. CDR3 nucleotides: TGTGCCAGCAGCTTGGGACTAGTCTGGAATGAGCAGTTCTTC. Amino acids: CASSLGLVWNEQFF.

On this clonotype itself: With a much larger clone just one base away, this may be a read error. The genes are TRBV4-2 and TRBJ2-2; 8 nucleotides align to TRBD2. Germline V gives CDR1 LGHNA, CDR2 YNFKEQ. This CDR3 has 16 amino acids. V gave up 4 bases and J gave up 9 bases; unmatched junction bases: 13. The CDR3, as DNA: TGTGCCAGCAGCCGAGATCTGGCCAGCGGGAGCCGGGAGCTGTTTTTT. Translating gives CASSRDLASGSRELFF.

The J gene is TRBJ2-1, the V gene TRBV11-1; 7 bases map to TRBD1. This CDR3 has 15 amino acids. The germline V gene encodes CDR1 SGHAT and CDR2 FQDESV (reference sequence). The ends lost 3 bases at V and 3 bases at J; junction bases unmatched: 5. The CDR3: CASSFMTGIYNEQFF. CDR3 DNA: TGTGCCAGCAGCTTCATGACAGGGATCTACAATGAGCAGTTCTTC.

V is TRBV4-2 and J is TRBJ2-7; either TRBD1 or TRBD2 may fit D (5 bases each). The CDR3 extends over 17 amino acids. CDR1 and CDR2 (germline): LGHNA, YNFKEQ. V lost 4 bases to trimming and J lost 1 base, with 20 bases between them. CDR3 sequence (DNA): TGTGCCAGCAGCCTCGCCTTCCGGGACGGATCATCCTACGAGCAGTACTTC. It translates to CASSLAFRDGSSYEQYF.

Of note for this clonotype: Just one base apart from a much larger clone, this may be a read error. The gene calls are TRBV11-2 and TRBJ2-6; D remains ambiguous. Germline V gene sequence: CDR1 SGHAT, CDR2 FQNNGV. The CDR3 is 14 residues long. The CDR3 coding sequence is TGTGCCAGCAGCTGGAACTCTGGGACCAACGTCCTGACTTTC. Protein sequence: CASSWNSGTNVLTF.

This clonotype was recorded only once. A clone one base away is much larger, so this may be a read error. The V and J genes are TRBV6-6 and TRBJ2-7, with unresolved D. The CDR3 length is 11 residues. The germline CDR1 and CDR2 sequences are MNHNY and SVGAGI (reference sequence). DNA for the CDR3: TGTGCCAGCAGTTCTATCTACGAGCGGTACTTC. Translated, it gives CASSSIYERYF.